The 7 T cell receptor beta chains below come from one sample, sequenced in a study of blood T cell repertoires in COVID-19. Method: immunoSEQ multiplex PCR; TCRdb's copy keeps in-frame clones and lacks some. In the table there are about 110,000 clones, over 80% of which are singletons. Sequenced material: peripheral blood. These receptors were taken from an older woman with acute or convalescent COVID-19.

The chain is built from TRBV28 and TRBJ2-2; 9 bases match TRBD1. The CDR3 contains 16 residues. The germline V gene has CDR1 MDHEN and CDR2 SYDVKM. J gave up 4 bases and V 5 bases, and 8 bases lay outside the gene matches. As DNA, the CDR3 is TGTGCCAGCAGTCTACTGACAGGGGGGGGCACCGGGGAGCTGTTTTTT. Protein sequence: CASSLLTGGGTGELFF.

The chain uses TRBV7-2 and TRBJ2-1, with TRBD2 matching 11 bases. This CDR3 is built from 16 residues. V shed 1 base and J 7 bases; nucleotides not matched to a gene: 6. CDR1 and CDR2 (germline): SGHTA, FQGNSA. The CDR3 DNA reads TGTGCCAGCAGCTTAGTAGCGGGGGGGCTGATAAATGAGCAGTTCTTC. This codes for CASSLVAGGLINEQFF.

The rearrangement links TRBV4-1 to TRBJ1-6, with D possibly TRBD1 on 6 matching bases. Trimming took off 5 bases at V and 7 bases at J, with 15 bases between the two ends. From germline, CDR1 is MGHRA and CDR2 YSYEKL. The CDR3 loop spans 15 amino acids. CDR3 sequence: CASSYGQRRNSPLHF. The CDR3, as DNA: TGCGCCAGCAGCTACGGACAGAGGCGAAATTCACCCCTCCACTTT.

The chain recombines TRBV9 with TRBJ2-7; 8 positions match TRBD1. V lost 4 bases to trimming and J lost 7 bases; unmatched junction nucleotides: 10. Germline V gene data show CDR1 as SGDLS and CDR2 as YYNGEE. The CDR3 is 14 amino acids. The CDR3 nucleotides are TGTGCCAGCAGCTCCCGTCAGGGGGCGAGGGAGCAGTACTTC. Protein: CASSSRQGAREQYF.

The chain joins TRBV24-1 to TRBJ2-3, with 14 positions matching TRBD2. J gave up 5 bases and V 2 bases, and 11 bases lay outside the gene matches. Germline V CDR1 and CDR2: KGHDR, SFDVKD. The CDR3 covers 19 residues. The CDR3 sequence: CATSDSLRGLAGVVDTQYF. In DNA form, the CDR3 reads TGTGCCACCAGTGATTCTCTCCGGGGACTAGCGGGAGTGGTAGATACGCAGTATTTT.

The chain employs TRBV6-1 and TRBJ1-2, with 7 bases lining up with TRBD1. Trimming at V came to 0 bases and at J to 6 bases, leaving 4 bases not matched to a gene. This CDR3 contains 14 residues. Germline V gene lookup returns CDR1 MNHNS and CDR2 SASEGT. The CDR3 region has the DNA TGTGCCAGCAGTGAAGCCGTTCAGGGGGATGGCTACACCTTC. It is translated as CASSEAVQGDGYTF.

The V call is TRBV14, the J call TRBJ1-5; D not certain. V was trimmed by 1 base and J by 3 bases, leaving 19 bases between them. CDR1 is SGHDN, CDR2 FVKESK, per germline. The CDR3 runs to 18 residues. The CDR3: CASSQALREPLHNQPQHF. The CDR3 DNA sequence: TGTGCCAGCAGCCAAGCGTTAAGGGAGCCTCTCCACAATCAGCCCCAGCATTTT.